The entry below describes one T cell receptor beta chain. This entry is derived from a study of blood T cell repertoires in COVID-19. Study at large: COVID-19 samples from acute and convalescent phases originated in the United States, Italy and Spain. Nucleic acid was either cDNA or gDNA, and it came from T cells, B-cell-depleted T cells, or PBMCs.

CDR3 size: 14 residues. CDR1 and CDR2 from the germline V gene are SGHRS and YFSETQ. Trimming cost V 4 bases and J 4 bases; bases outside gene matches: 5. Original processing notes: The authors estimated nucleated cell counts from reference gene primer amplification. The protocol was immunoSEQ multiplex PCR, while the TCRdb copy is restricted to in-frame clones and leaves out a portion. For V, J and clone size, that table is used; D and trimming come from the DNA. The table has roughly 180,000 clones, roughly 84% seen once. Input material: peripheral blood. This TCR was recovered from a woman of 80 years or more with active or convalescent COVID-19. V is TRBV5-1 and J is TRBJ1-1, with 9 bases fitting TRBD1. The CDR3 protein is CASSITGGGTEAFF. CDR3 DNA sequence: TGCGCCAGCAGCATAACAGGGGGCGGCACTGAAGCTTTCTTT.